These 7 T cell receptor beta chains were sequenced from one sample in a study of shared clonotypes between healthy human individuals (dated by TCRdb to about 2020). CD8 naive samples consisted of CD45RO-negative cells that were positively selected for CCR7, yielding a CD45RA+CCR7+ population without TemRA cells. Library creation used the immunoSEQ multiplex PCR assay. TCRdb stores this immuneACCESS table with in-frame sequences only. Part of the clones is absent; in the studies checked, under half of the shortfall reflects unresolved V genes, and no reason is known for the rest. Here the sample has some 800,000 clones; about 92% occur a single time. Around 24% of the sample goes to the ten largest clones. The specimen sequenced was naive CD8+ T cells sorted from blood. The label giving this sample's cell subset or site can be read as: CD45RA+CCR7+. The receptors come from a man aged 25 to 40 in good health.

The chain has TRBV9 and TRBJ1-2; no clear D. There are 16 residues in the CDR3. V lost 4 bases to trimming and J lost 6 bases, with 22 bases between them. CDR1 SGDLS and CDR2 YYNGEE come from the germline V gene. DNA of the CDR3: TGTGCCAGCAGCTCGCGAGAGGCCCCCTTATTAGATGGCTACACCTTC. Translated: CASSSREAPLLDGYTF.

The chain joins TRBV5-6 to TRBJ1-4, with D maybe TRBD1 (5 bases). From germline, CDR1 is SGHDT and CDR2 YYEEEE. This CDR3 spans 14 amino acids. V lost 0 bases and J 5 bases, leaving 8 bases between the germline ends. The CDR3 coding sequence is TGTGCCAGCAGCTTGGCAGGGATAAATGAAAAACTGTTTTTT. Encoded protein: CASSLAGINEKLFF.

The chain uses TRBV30 and TRBJ1-4; perhaps TRBD1 as D (5 bases). This CDR3 region has 17 residues. From germline, CDR1 is GTSNPN and CDR2 SVGIG (reference sequence). Trimming shortened V by 5 bases and J by 8 bases, and 27 bases separated the two germline ends. The CDR3 sequence is CAWEVGGEQWRGEKLFF. The CDR3 DNA reads as TGTGCCTGGGAGGTAGGAGGGGAACAGTGGCGTGGGGAAAAACTGTTTTTT.

The chain uses TRBV4-2 and TRBJ1-4, with D possibly matching TRBD1 (5 bases). The CDR3 sequence is 15 residues long. Per the germline V gene, CDR1 is LGHNA and CDR2 is YNFKEQ. Trimming removed 0 bases at V and 8 bases at J, with 13 bases between. The CDR3 reads CASSQEPRVGEKLFF. The CDR3 nucleotides read TGTGCCAGCAGCCAAGAACCCAGGGTGGGAGAAAAACTGTTTTTT.

The chain joins TRBV7-9 to TRBJ2-4; possibly TRBD1 for D (5 bases). Trimming took off 5 bases at V and 15 bases at J, with 26 bases between the two ends. The CDR3 contains 15 residues. CDR1 and CDR2 (germline): SEHNR, FQNEAQ (reference sequence). The chain's CDR3 is CASSPPFRADAIPYF. The CDR3 DNA follows: TGTGCCAGCAGCCCCCCTTTCAGGGCAGACGCGATCCCGTACTTC.

The chain couples TRBV9 to TRBJ2-5; tentative D call: TRBD2 (6 bases). The V end was cut by 0 bases, the J end by 5 bases, with 17 bases between. The V gene's germline CDR1 is SGDLS and CDR2 YYNGEE. This CDR3 is built from 16 residues. As DNA, the CDR3 is TGTGCCAGCAGCGTAGAACCGGGACTCACGGGGGAGACCCAGTACTTC. It codes for CASSVEPGLTGETQYF.

The rearrangement links TRBV2 to TRBJ1-4; the D gene is possibly TRBD1 (6 bases). The V end was cut by 8 bases, the J end by 6 bases, with 19 bases between. The CDR3 runs 15 residues. Per germline, CDR1 SNHLY and CDR2 FYNNEI. This chain's CDR3 is CASGQSGQGDEKLFF. DNA for the CDR3: TGTGCCAGCGGACAGTCAGGGCAGGGCGATGAAAAACTGTTTTTT. The variable domain in full, completed from reference TRBV2 and TRBJ1-4, reads EPEVTQTPSHQVTQMGQEVILRCVPISNHLYFYWYRQILGQKVEFLVSFYNNEISEKSEIFDDQFSVERPDGSNFTLKIRSTKLEDSAMYFCASGQSGQGDEKLFFGSGTQLSVL.